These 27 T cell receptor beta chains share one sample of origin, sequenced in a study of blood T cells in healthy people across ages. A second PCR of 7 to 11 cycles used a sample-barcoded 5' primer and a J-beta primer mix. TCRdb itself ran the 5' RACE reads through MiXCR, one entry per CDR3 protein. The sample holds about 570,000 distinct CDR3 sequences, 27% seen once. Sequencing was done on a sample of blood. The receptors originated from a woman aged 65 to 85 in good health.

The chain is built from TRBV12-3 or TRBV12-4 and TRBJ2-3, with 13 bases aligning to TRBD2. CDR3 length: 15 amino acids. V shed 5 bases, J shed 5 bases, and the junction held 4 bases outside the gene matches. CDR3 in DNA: TGTGCCAGCAGTACTAGCGGGGGGGCCTTAGATACGCAGTATTTT. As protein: CASSTSGGALDTQYF.

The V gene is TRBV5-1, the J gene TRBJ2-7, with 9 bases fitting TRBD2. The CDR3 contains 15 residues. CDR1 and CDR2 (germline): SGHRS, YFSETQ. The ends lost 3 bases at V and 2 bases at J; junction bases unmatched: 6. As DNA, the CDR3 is TGCGCCAGCAGCTGGAGAGCGGGAGGCGCCTACGAGCAGTACTTC. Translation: CASSWRAGGAYEQYF.

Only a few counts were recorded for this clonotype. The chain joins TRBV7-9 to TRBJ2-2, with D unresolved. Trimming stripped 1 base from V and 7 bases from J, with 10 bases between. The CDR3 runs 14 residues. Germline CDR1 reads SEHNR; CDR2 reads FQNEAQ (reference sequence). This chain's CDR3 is CASSLGWLVGELFF. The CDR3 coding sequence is TGTGCCAGCAGCTTAGGGTGGCTTGTCGGGGAGCTGTTTTTT.

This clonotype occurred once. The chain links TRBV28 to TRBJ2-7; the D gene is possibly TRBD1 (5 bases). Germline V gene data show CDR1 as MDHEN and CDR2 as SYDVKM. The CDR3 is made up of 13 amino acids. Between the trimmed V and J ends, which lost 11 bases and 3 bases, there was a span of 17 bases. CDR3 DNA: TGTGCCGTCAAAACCCAGGGCAGCTACGAGCAGTACTTC. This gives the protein CAVKTQGSYEQYF.

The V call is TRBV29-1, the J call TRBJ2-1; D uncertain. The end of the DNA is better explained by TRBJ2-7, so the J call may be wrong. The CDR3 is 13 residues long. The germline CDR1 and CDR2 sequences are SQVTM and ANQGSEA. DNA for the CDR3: TGCAGCGTTGGAGGTCGGGCTCGGGACGAGCAGTACTTC. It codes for CSVGGRARDEQYF.

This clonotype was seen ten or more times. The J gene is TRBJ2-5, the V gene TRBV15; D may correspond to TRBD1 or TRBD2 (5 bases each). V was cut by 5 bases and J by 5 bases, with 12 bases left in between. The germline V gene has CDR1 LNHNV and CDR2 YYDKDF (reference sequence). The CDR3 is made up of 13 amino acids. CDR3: CATSRGSGETQYF. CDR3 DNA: TGTGCCACCAGCCGCGGGTCAGGGGAGACCCAGTACTTC.

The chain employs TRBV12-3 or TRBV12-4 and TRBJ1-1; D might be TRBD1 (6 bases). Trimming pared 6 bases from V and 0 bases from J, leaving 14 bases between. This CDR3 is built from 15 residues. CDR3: CASSLRTDLNTEAFF. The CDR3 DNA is TGTGCCAGCAGCCTAAGGACAGACCTGAACACTGAAGCTTTCTTT.

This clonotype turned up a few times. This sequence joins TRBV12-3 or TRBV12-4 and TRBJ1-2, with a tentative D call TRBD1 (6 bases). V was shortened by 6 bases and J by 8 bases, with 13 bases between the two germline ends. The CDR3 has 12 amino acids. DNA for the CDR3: TGTGCCAGCAGGTGGCAGGGGAAAGGCTACACCTTC. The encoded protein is CASRWQGKGYTF.

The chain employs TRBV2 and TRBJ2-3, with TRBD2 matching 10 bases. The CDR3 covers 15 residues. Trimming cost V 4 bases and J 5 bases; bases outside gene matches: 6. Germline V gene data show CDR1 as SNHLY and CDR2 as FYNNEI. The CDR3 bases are TGTGCCAGCAGTGTGCCTAGCGGGGGTAAAGATACGCAGTATTTT. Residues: CASSVPSGGKDTQYF.

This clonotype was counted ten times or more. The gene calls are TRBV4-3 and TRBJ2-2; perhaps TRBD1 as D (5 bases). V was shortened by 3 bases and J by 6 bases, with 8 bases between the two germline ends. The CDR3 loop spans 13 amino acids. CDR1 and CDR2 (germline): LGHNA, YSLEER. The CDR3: CASSQQGPGELFF. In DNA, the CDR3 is TGCGCCAGCAGCCAGCAGGGTCCCGGGGAGCTGTTTTTT.

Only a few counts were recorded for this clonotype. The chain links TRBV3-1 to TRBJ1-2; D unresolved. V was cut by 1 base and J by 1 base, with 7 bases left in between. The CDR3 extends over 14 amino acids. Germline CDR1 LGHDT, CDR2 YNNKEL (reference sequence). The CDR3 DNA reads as TGTGCCAGCAGCCAAGGTCAGAGTAACTATGGCTACACCTTC. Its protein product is CASSQGQSNYGYTF. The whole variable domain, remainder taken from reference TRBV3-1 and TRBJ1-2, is DTAVSQTPKYLVTQMGNDKSIKCEQNLGHDTMYWYKQDSKKFLKIMFSYNNKELIINETVPNRFSPKSPDKAHLNLHINSLELGDSAVYFCASSQGQSNYGYTFGSGTRLTVV.

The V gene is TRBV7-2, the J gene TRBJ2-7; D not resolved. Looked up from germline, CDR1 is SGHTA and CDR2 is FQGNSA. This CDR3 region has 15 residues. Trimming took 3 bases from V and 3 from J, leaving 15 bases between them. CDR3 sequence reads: CASSFGPALGYEQYF. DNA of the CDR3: TGTGCCAGCAGCTTCGGACCCGCCCTAGGCTACGAGCAGTACTTC.

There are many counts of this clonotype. Written as DNA, the CDR3 is TGTGCCAGCAGTCCGGGACAGGGCTACAATGAGCAGTTCTTC. Residues: CASSPGQGYNEQFF. The V and J genes are TRBV12-3 or TRBV12-4 and TRBJ2-1, with TRBD1 matching over 9 bases. J gave up 3 bases and V 5 bases, and 2 bases lay outside the gene matches. CDR3 length: 14 amino acids.

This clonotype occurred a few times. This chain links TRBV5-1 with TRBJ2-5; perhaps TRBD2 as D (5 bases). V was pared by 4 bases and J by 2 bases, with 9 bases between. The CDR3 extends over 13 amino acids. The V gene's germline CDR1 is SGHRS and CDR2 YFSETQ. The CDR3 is CASSQAVQETQYF. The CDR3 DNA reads TGCGCCAGCAGCCAAGCGGTACAAGAGACCCAGTACTTC.

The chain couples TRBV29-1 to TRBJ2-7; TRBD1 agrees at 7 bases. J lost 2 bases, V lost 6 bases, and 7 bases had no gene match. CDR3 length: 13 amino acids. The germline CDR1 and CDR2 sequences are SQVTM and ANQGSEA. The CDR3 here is CSVAGTDPYEQYF. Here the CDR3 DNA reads TGCAGCGTCGCCGGGACAGATCCCTACGAGCAGTACTTC.

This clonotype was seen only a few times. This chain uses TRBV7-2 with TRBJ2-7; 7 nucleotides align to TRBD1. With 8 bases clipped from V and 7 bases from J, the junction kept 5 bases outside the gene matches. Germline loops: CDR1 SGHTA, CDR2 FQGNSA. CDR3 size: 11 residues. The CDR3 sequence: CASGTAYEQYF. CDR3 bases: TGTGCCAGCGGGACAGCGTATGAGCAGTACTTC.

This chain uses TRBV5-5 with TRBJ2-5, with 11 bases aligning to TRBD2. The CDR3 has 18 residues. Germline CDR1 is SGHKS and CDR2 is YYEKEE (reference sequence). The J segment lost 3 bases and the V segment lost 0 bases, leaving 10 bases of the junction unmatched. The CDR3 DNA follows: TGTGCCAGCAGCTTGGATGTAGGGACTAGCGGATCCGAAGAGACCCAGTACTTC. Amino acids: CASSLDVGTSGSEETQYF. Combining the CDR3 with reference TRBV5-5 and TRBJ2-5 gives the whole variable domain DAGVTQSPTHLIKTRGQQVTLRCSPISGHKSVSWYQQVLGQGPQFIFQYYEKEERGRGNFPDRFSARQFPNYSSELNVNALLLGDSALYLCASSLDVGTSGSEETQYFGPGTRLLVL.

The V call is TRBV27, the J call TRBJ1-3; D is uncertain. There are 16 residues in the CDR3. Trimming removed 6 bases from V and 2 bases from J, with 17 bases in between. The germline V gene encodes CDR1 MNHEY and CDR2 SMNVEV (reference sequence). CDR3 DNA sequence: TGTGCCAGCAGCCCCCGAAGGGCGACTACTGGAAACACCATATATTTT. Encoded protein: CASSPRRATTGNTIYF.

CDR3 amino acids: CASSPGRGGNSNEQFF. The CDR3 DNA reads TGTGCCAGCAGTCCCGGGCGGGGGGGGAATAGCAATGAGCAGTTCTTC. The genes are TRBV7-3 and TRBJ2-1; 9 bases map to TRBD2. Germline-derived CDR1 and CDR2 are SGHTA and FQGTGA. The CDR3 extends over 16 amino acids. Trimming cost V 6 bases and J 6 bases; bases outside gene matches: 12. Full variable domain (outside the CDR3, taken from reference TRBV7-3 and TRBJ2-1): GAGVSQTPSNKVTEKGKYVELRCDPISGHTALYWYRQSLGQGPEFLIYFQGTGAADDSGLPNDRFFAVRPEGSVSTLKIQRTERGDSAVYLCASSPGRGGNSNEQFFGPGTRLTVL.

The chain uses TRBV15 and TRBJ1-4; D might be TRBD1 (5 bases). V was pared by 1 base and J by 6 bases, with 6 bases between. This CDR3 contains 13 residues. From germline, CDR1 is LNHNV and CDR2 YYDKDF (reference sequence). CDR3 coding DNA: TGTGCCACCAGCAGAGGGGGGTATGAAAAACTGTTTTTT. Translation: CATSRGGYEKLFF.

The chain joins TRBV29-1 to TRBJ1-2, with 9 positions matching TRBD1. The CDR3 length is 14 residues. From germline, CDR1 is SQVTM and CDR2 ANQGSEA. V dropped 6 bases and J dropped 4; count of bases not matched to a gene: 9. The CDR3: CSVPDRGSSYGYTF. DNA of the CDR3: TGCAGCGTCCCGGACAGGGGTTCCTCCTATGGCTACACCTTC. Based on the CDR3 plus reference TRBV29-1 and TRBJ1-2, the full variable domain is SAVISQKPSRDICQRGTSLTIQCQVDSQVTMMFWYRQQPGQSLTLIATANQGSEATYESGFVIDKFPISRPNLTFSTLTVSNMSPEDSSIYLCSVPDRGSSYGYTFGSGTRLTVV.

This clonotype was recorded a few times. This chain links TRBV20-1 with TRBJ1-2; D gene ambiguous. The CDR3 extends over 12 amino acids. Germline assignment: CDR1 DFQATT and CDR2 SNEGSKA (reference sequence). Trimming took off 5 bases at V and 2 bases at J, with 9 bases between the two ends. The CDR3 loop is CSAFGVNYGYTF. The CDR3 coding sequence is TGCAGTGCTTTCGGGGTCAACTATGGCTACACCTTC.

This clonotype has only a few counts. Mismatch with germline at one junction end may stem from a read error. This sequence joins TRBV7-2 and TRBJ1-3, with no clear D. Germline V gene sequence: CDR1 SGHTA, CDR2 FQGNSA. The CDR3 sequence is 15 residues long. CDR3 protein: CASSLLFSSATYPIF. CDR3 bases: TGTGCCAGCAGCTTATTATTCTCCTCTGCTACCTATCCGATCTTT. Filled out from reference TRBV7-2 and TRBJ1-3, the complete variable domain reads GAGVSQSPSNKVTEKGKDVELRCDPISGHTALYWYRQSLGQGLEFLIYFQGNSAPDKSGLPSDRFSAERTGGSVSTLTIQRTQQEDSAVYLCASSLLFSSATYPIFGEGSWLTVV.

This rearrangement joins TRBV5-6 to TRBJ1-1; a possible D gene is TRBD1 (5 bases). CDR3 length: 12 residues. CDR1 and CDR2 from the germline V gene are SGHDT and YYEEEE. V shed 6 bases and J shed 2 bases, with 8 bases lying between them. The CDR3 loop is CASNRINTEAFF. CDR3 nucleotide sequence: TGTGCCAGCAACAGGATAAACACTGAAGCTTTCTTT.

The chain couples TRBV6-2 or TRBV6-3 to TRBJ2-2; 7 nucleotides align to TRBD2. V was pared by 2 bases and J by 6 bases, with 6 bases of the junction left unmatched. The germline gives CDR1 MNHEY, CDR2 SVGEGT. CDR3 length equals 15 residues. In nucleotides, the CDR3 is TGTGCCAGCAGTTACAGGGCAGGGAGGGCCGGGGAGCTGTTTTTT. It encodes CASSYRAGRAGELFF.

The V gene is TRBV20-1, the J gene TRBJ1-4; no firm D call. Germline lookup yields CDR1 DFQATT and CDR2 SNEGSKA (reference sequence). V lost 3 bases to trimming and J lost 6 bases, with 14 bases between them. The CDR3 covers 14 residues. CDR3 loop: CSASVGQEDEKLFF. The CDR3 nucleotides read TGCAGTGCTAGTGTAGGGCAGGAGGATGAAAAACTGTTTTTT.

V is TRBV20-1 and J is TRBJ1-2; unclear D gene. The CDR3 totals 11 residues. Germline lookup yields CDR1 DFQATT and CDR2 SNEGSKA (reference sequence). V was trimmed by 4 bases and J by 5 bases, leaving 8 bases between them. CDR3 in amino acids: CSAKDGYGYTF. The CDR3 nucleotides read TGCAGTGCTAAGGATGGGTATGGCTACACCTTC.